This TCR beta chain was observed in a study of blood T cell repertoires in COVID-19. Overall study: Both acute and convalescent COVID-19 samples were obtained from the United States, Italy and Spain. T cells, B-cell-depleted T cells, or PBMCs provided the cDNA or gDNA that served as material.

Original methodology: The assay estimated nucleated cells by amplifying reference gene primers. The data were produced by immunoSEQ multiplex PCR, yet TCRdb's version contains in-frame clones alone and is incomplete. The V and J calls and the clone size are those of that table, but D and trimming were determined from the DNA. Here the sample spans about 190,000 clones, about four fifths being singletons. V lost 7 bases, J lost 8 bases, and 14 bases lay in between. This CDR3 is built from 12 residues. Germline CDR1 reads MNHEY; CDR2 reads SMNVEV (reference sequence). Sequenced input: peripheral blood. The chain combines TRBV27 with TRBJ1-1; no firm D call. This clonotype was sampled from an elderly woman with active or convalescent COVID-19. CDR3 sequence: CASKADFTEAFF. Written as DNA, the CDR3 is TGTGCCAGCAAAGCGGACTTCACCGAAGCTTTCTTT.